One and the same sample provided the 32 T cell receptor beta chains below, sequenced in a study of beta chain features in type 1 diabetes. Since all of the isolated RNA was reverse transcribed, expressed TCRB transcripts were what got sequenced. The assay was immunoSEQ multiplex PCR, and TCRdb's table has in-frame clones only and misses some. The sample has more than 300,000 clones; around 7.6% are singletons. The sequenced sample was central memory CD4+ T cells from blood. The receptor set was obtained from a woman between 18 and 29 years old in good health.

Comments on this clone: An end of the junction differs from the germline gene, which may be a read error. CDR3: CASSSGDSRHF. As DNA, the CDR3 is TGTGCCAGCAGCTCCGGGGACTCCCGACACTTC. The chain carries TRBV7-6 and TRBJ2-5, with D possibly matching TRBD2 (6 bases). The germline V gene has CDR1 SGHVS and CDR2 FNYEAQ. This CDR3 is built from 11 residues.

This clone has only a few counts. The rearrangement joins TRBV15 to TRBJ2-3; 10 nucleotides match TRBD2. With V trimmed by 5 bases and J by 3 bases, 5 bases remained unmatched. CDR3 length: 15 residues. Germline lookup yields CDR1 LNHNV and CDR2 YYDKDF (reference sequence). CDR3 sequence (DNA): TGTGCCACCAGCCGACTAGCGGGTGGGACAGATACGCAGTATTTT. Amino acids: CATSRLAGGTDTQYF.

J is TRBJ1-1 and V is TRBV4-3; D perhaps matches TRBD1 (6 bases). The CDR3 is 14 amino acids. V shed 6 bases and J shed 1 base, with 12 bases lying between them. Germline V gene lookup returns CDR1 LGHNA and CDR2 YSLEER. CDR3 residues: CASSWTATNTEAFF. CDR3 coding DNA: TGCGCCAGCAGTTGGACAGCGACGAACACTGAAGCTTTCTTT.

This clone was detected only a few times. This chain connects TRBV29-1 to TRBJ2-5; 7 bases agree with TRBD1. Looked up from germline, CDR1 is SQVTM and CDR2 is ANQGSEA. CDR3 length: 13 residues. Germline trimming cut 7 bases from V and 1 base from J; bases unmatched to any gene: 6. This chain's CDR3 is CSAKDRVQETQYF. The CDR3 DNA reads TGCAGCGCTAAAGACAGGGTCCAAGAGACCCAGTACTTC. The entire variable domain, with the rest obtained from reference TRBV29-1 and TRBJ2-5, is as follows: SAVISQKPSRDICQRGTSLTIQCQVDSQVTMMFWYRQQPGQSLTLIATANQGSEATYESGFVIDKFPISRPNLTFSTLTVSNMSPEDSSIYLCSAKDRVQETQYFGPGTRLLVL.

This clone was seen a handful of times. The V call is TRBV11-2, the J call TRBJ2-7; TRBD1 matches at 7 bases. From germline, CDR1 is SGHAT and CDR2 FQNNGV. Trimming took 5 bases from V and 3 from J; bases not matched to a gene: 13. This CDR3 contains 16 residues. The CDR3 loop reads CASSPIARTGHYEQYF. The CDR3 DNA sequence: TGTGCCAGCAGCCCGATAGCGCGGACAGGCCACTACGAGCAGTACTTC. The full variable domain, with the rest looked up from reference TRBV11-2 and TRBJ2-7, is EAGVAQSPRYKIIEKRQSVAFWCNPISGHATLYWYQQILGQGPKLLIQFQNNGVVDDSQLPKDRFSAERLKGVDSTLKIQPAKLEDSAVYLCASSPIARTGHYEQYFGPGTRLTVT.

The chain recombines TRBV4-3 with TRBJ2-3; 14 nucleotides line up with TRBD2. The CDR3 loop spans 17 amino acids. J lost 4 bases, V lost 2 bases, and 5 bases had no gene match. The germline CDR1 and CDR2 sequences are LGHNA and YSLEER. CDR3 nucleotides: TGCGCCAGCAGCCAATCGGGACTAGCGGGAGCGGCAGATACGCAGTATTTT. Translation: CASSQSGLAGAADTQYF.

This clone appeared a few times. The CDR3 loop is CASSLKGTSGSRRNEQFF. The CDR3 nucleotides read TGTGCCAGTAGCCTGAAAGGGACTAGCGGGAGTAGAAGAAATGAGCAGTTCTTC. This sequence joins TRBV19 and TRBJ2-1; 14 bases are a match to TRBD2. The V gene's germline CDR1 is LNHDA and CDR2 SQIVND (reference sequence). This CDR3 is built from 18 residues. The V gene end was trimmed by 6 bases and the J gene end by 7 bases; junction bases not matched to a gene: 14.

The CDR3 here is CASSAPSGVLAFF. The CDR3, as DNA: TGTGCCAGCAGCGCCCCGTCGGGGGTTCTGGCTTTCTTT. V usage is TRBV7-2 and J usage is TRBJ1-1, with D perhaps matching TRBD1 (5 bases). Germline CDR1 is SGHTA and CDR2 is FQGNSA. The germline V and J ends were trimmed by 5 bases and 11 bases, with 18 bases remaining between them. The CDR3 is 13 residues long.

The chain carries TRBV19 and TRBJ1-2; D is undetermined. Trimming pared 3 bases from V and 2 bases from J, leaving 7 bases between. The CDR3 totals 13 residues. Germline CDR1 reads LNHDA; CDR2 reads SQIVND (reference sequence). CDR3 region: CASSISRNYGYTF. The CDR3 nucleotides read TGTGCCAGTAGTATTTCCAGGAACTATGGCTACACCTTC.

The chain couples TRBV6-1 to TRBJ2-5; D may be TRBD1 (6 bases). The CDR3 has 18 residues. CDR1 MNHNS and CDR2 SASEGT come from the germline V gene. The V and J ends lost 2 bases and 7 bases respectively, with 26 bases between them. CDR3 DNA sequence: TGTGCCAGCAGTGAACACGATTGGGGGTTCAGGGGCGAACGGACCCAGTACTTC. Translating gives CASSEHDWGFRGERTQYF.

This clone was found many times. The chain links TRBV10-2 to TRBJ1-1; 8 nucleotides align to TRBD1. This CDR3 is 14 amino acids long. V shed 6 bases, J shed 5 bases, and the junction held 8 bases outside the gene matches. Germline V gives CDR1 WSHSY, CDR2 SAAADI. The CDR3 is CASSVDRGGTEAFF. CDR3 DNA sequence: TGCGCCAGCAGCGTAGACAGGGGAGGGACTGAAGCTTTCTTT.

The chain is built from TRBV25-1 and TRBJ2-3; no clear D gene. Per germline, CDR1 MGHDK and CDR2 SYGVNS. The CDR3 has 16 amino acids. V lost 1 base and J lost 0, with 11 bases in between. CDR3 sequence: CASSEWGRLSTDTQYF. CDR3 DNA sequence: TGTGCCAGCAGTGAATGGGGTCGGCTTAGCACAGATACGCAGTATTTT.

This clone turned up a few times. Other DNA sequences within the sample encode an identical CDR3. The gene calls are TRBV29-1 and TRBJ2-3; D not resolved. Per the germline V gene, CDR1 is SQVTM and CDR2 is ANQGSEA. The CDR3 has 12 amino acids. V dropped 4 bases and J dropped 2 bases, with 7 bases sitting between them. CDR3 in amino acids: CSVAENTDTQYF. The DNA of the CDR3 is TGCAGCGTTGCTGAGAACACAGATACGCAGTATTTT.

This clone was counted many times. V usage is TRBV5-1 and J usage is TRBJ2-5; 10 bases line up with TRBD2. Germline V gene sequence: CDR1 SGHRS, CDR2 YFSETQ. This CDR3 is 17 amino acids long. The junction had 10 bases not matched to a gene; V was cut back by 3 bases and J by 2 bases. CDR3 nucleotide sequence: TGCGCCAGCAGCTCGGGACTAGCGTTGGGTCTTCAAGAGACCCAGTACTTC. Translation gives CASSSGLALGLQETQYF.

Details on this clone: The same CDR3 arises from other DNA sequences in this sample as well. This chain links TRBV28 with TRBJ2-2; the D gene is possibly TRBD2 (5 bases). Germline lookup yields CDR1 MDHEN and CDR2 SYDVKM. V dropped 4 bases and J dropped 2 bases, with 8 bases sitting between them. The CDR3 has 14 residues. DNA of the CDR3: TGTGCCAGCAGTTCCAGCGGTAACACCGGGGAGCTGTTTTTT. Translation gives CASSSSGNTGELFF.

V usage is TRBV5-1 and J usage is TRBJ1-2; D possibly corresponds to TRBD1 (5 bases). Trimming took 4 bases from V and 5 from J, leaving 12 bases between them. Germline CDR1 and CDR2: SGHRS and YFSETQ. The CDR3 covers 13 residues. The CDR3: CASSVGARYGYTF. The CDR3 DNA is TGCGCCAGCAGCGTCGGGGCTCGGTATGGCTACACCTTC. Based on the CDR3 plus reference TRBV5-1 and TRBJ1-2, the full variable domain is KAGVTQTPRYLIKTRGQQVTLSCSPISGHRSVSWYQQTPGQGLQFLFEYFSETQRNKGNFPGRFSGRQFSNSRSEMNVSTLELGDSALYLCASSVGARYGYTFGSGTRLTVV.

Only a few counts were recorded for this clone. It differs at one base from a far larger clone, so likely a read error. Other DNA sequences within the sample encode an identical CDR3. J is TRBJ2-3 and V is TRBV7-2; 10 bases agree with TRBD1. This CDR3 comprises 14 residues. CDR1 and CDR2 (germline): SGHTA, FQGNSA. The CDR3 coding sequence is TGCGCCAGCAGCCCAGGACAGGGGGCAGATACGCAGTATTTT. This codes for CASSPGQGADTQYF.

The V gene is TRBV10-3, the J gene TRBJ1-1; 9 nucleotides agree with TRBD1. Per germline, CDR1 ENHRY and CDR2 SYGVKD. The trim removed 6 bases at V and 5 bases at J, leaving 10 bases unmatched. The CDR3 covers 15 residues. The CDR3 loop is CAIRAGQGRGTEAFF. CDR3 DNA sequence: TGTGCCATCAGGGCAGGACAGGGGCGAGGAACTGAAGCTTTCTTT.

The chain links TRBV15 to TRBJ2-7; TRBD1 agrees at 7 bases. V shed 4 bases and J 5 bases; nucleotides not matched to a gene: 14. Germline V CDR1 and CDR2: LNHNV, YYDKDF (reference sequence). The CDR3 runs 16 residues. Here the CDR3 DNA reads TGTGCCACCAGCATCAGACCAAGACAGGGTTCGGACGAGCAGTACTTC. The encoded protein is CATSIRPRQGSDEQYF.

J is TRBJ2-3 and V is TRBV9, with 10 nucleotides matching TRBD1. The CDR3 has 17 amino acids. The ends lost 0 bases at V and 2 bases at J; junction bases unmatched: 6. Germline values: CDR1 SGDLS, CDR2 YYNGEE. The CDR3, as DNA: TGTGCCAGCAGCGTAGTGGGTGGGACAGGGGTCACAGATACGCAGTATTTT. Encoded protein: CASSVVGGTGVTDTQYF.

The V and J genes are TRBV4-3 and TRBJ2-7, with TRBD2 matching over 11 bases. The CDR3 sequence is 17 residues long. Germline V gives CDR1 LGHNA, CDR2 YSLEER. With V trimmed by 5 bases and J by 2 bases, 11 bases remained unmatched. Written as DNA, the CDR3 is TGCGCCAGCAGCACACAGACTAGCGGGACGGTGCCCTACGAGCAGTACTTC. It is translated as CASSTQTSGTVPYEQYF.

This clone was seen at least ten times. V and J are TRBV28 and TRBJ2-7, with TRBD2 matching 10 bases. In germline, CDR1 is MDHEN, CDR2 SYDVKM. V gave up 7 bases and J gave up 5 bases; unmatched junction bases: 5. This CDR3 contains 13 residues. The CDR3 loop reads CASTAGGWNEQYF. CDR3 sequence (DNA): TGTGCCAGCACAGCGGGAGGGTGGAACGAGCAGTACTTC.

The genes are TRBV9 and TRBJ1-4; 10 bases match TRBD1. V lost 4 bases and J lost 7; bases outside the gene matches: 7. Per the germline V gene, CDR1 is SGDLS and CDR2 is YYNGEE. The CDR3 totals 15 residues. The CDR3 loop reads CASSRQGAFGEKLFF. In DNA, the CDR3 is TGTGCCAGCAGCCGACAGGGGGCCTTCGGTGAAAAACTGTTTTTT.

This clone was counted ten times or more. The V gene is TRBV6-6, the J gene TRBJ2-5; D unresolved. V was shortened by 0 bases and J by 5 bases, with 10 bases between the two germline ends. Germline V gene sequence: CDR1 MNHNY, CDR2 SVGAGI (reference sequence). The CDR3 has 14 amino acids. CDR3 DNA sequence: TGTGCCAGCAGTTACTCGCGGTCCGGGGAGACCCAGTACTTC. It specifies CASSYSRSGETQYF.

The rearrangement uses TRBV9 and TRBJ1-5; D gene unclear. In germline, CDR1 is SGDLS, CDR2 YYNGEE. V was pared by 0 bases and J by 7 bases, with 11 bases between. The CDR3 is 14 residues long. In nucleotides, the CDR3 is TGTGCCAGCAGCGTAGATGAGGGCGGACAGCCCCAGCATTTT. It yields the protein CASSVDEGGQPQHF.

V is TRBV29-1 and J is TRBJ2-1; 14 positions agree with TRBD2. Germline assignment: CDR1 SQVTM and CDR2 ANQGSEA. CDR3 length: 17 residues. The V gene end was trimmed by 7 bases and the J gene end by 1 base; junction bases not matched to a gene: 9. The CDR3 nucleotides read TGCAGCGCTGAGGGGACTAGCGGGAGTGGGTCCTACAATGAGCAGTTCTTC. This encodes CSAEGTSGSGSYNEQFF.

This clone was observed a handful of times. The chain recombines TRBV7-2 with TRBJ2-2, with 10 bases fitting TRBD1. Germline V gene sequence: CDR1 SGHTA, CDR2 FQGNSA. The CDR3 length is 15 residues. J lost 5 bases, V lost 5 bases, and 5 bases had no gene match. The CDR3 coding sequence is TGTGCCAGCAGCGACAGGGGGCGGGTTACCGGGGAGCTGTTTTTT. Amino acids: CASSDRGRVTGELFF.

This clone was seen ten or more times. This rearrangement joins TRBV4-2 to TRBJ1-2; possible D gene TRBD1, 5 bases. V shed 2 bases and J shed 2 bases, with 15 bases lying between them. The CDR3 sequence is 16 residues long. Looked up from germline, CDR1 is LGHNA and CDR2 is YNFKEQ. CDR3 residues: CASSQWGVLTNYGYTF. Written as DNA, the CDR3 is TGTGCCAGCAGCCAATGGGGGGTCCTCACCAACTATGGCTACACCTTC.

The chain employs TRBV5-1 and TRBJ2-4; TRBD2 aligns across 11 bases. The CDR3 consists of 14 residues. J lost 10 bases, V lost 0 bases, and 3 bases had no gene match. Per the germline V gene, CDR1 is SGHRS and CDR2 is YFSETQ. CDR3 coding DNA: TGCGCCAGCAGCTTGGCACTAGCGGGAGAGATTCAGTACTTC. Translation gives CASSLALAGEIQYF.

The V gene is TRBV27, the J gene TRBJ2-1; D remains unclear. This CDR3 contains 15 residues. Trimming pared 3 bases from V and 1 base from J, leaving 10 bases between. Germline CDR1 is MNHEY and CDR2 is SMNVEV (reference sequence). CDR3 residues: CASSLWGRSYNEQFF. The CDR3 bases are TGTGCCAGCAGTTTGTGGGGTCGATCCTACAATGAGCAGTTCTTC.

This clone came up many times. The CDR3 bases are TGTGCCAGCTTGACTAGCGGGAGGGGAAATGAGCAGTTCTTC. Translated: CASLTSGRGNEQFF. This chain uses TRBV28 with TRBJ2-1; 14 nucleotides agree with TRBD2. With V trimmed by 8 bases and J by 7 bases, 4 bases remained unmatched. Germline lookup yields CDR1 MDHEN and CDR2 SYDVKM. The CDR3 runs to 14 residues.

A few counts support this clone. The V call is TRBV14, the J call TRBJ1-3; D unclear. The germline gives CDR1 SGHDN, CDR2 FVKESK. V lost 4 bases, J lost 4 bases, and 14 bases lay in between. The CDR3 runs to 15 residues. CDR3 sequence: CASSLGVRRGNTIYF. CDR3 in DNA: TGTGCCAGCAGCCTGGGAGTTCGTAGAGGAAACACCATATATTTT.